The entry that follows covers one TCR beta chain sequence. Its antigen is unidentified. This entry is derived from a study of shared clonotypes between healthy human individuals. The study's findings and limits: Compared with memory subsets, naive subsets generally had larger estimated richness. Rarefaction exposed incomplete sorted-subset sequencing despite large depth.

Genomic DNA (from each subset) was split evenly across several immunoSEQ plates. This table comes from immunoSEQ multiplex PCR, and its TCRdb copy is limited to in-frame clones, with some not included. The sample includes some 2 million clones, approximately 95% seen only once; the top ten take 0.13%. J lost 4 bases, V lost 5 bases, and 4 bases had no gene match. CDR3 length equals 13 residues. CDR1 and CDR2 from the germline V gene are SNHLY and FYNNEI. Donors were healthy HIV-negative adults without recently reported acute infections or vaccinations. The sequenced material came from naive CD4+ T cells sorted from blood. Subset: CD45RA+ positively selected. This chain uses TRBV2 with TRBJ1-1; 7 bases agree with TRBD1. The receptor was isolated from a man aged 18 to 30 in good health. CDR3 coding DNA: TGTGCCAGCAGTAAGACAGGGAGCACTGAAGCTTTCTTT. Its protein product is CASSKTGSTEAFF.